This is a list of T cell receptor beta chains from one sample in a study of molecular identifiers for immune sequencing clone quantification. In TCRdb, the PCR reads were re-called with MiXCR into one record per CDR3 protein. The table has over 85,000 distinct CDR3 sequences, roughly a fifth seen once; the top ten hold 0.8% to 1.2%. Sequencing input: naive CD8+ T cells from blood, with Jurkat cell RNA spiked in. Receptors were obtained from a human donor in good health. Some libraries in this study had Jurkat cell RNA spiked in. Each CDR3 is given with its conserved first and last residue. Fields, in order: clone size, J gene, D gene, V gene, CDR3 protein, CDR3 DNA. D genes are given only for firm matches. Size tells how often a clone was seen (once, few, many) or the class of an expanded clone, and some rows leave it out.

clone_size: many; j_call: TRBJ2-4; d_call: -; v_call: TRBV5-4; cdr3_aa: CASSLMPPDTDIQYF; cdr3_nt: TGTGCCAGCAGCTTGATGCCTCCTGACACGGACATTCAGTACTTC
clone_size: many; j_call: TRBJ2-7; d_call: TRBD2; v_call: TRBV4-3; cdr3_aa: CASSQDARTSGRVEQYF; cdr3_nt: TGCGCCAGCAGCCAAGACGCCCGGACTAGCGGGAGGGTCGAGCAGTACTTC
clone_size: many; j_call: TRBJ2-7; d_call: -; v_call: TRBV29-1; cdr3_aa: CSVDARDSDYEQYF; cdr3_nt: TGCAGCGTTGACGCCCGGGACTCCGACTACGAGCAGTACTTC
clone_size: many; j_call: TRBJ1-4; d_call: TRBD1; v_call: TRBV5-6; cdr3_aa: CASSPTRGSTNEKLFF; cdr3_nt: TGTGCCAGCAGCCCGACCAGGGGGTCGACTAATGAAAAACTGTTTTTT
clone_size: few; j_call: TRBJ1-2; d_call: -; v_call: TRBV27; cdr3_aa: CASKLRLDYGYTF; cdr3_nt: TGTGCCAGCAAGTTAAGGCTAGACTATGGCTACACCTTC
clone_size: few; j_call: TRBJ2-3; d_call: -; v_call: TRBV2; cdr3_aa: CASSAEGWGTDTQYF; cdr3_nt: TGTGCCAGCAGTGCGGAAGGGTGGGGCACAGATACGCAGTATTTT
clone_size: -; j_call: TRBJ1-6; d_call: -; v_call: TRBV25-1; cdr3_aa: CVNSEWNSPLHF; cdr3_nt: TGTGTCAACAGTGAATGGAATTCACCCCTCCACTTT
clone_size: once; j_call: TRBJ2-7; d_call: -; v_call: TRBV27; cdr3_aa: CASSLWQGFGEQYF; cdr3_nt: TGTGCCAGCAGTTTGTGGCAGGGCTTTGGAGAGCAGTACTTC
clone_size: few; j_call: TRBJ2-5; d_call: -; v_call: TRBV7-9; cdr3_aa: CASSFKGGRPQETQYF; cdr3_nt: TGTGCCAGCAGCTTTAAGGGGGGTCGACCACAAGAGACCCAGTACTTC
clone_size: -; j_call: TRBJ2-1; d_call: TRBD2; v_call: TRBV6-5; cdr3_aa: CASSSPLTSGGINEQFF; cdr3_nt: TGTGCCAGCAGTTCCCCGCTGACTAGCGGGGGTATCAATGAGCAGTTCTTC
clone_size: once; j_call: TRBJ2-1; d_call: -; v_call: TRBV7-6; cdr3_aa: CASSLTRGSYNGQFF; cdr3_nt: TGTGCCAGCAGCTTAACACGGGGTTCCTACAATGGGCAGTTCTTC
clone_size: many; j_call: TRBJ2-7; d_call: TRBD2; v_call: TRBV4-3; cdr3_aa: CASSQGLAGGSYEQYF; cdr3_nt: TGCGCCAGCAGCCAAGGATTAGCGGGGGGCTCCTACGAGCAGTACTTC
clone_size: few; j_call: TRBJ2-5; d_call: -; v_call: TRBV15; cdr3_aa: CATSRDLTGASHQETQYF; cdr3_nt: TGTGCCACCAGCAGAGACCTCACTGGGGCTAGTCACCAAGAGACCCAGTACTTC
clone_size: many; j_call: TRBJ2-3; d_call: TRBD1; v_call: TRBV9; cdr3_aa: CASSVTDRGTDTQYF; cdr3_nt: TGTGCCAGCAGCGTAACGGACAGGGGCACAGATACGCAGTATTTT
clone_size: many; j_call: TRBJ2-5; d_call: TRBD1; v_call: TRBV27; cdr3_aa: CASGGYRDRQETQYF; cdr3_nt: TGTGCCAGCGGGGGGTACCGGGACAGGCAAGAGACCCAGTACTTC
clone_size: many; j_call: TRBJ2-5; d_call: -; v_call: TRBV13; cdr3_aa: CASSLRSGQETQYF; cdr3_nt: TGTGCCAGCAGCTTAAGGTCCGGCCAAGAGACCCAGTACTTC
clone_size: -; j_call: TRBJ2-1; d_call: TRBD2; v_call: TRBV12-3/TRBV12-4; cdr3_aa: CASSSSGRGSYNEQFF; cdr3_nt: TGTGCCAGCAGTTCTAGCGGGAGAGGCTCCTACAATGAGCAGTTCTTC
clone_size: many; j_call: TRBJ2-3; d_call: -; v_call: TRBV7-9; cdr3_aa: CASSLVVTSTDTQYF; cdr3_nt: TGTGCCAGCAGCTTAGTTGTCACCAGCACAGATACGCAGTATTTT
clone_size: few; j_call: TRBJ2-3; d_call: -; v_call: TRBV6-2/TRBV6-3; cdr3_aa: CASSYLYSTDTQCF; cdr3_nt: TGTGCCAGCAGTTACCTGTACAGCACAGATACGCAGTGTTTT
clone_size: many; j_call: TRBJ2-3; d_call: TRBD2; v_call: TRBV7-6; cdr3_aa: CASGAGGSDTQYF; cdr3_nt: TGTGCCAGCGGTGCGGGGGGCTCAGATACGCAGTATTTT
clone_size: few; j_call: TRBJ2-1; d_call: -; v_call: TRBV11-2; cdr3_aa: CASSFVRDEQFF; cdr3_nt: TGTGCCAGCAGCTTCGTCAGGGATGAGCAGTTCTTC
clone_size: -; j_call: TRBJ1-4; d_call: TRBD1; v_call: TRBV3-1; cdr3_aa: CASSPGTGDEKLLF; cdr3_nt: TGTGCCAGCAGCCCCGGGACAGGGGATGAAAAACTGCTTTTT
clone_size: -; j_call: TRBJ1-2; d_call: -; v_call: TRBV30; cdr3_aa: CAWSDVVNYGYTF; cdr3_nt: TGTGCCTGGAGTGACGTGGTTAACTATGGCTACACCTTC
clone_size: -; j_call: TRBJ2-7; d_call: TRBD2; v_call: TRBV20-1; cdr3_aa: CSASPGLAGGVPYEQYF; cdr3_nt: TGCAGTGCTAGCCCGGGACTAGCGGGAGGTGTCCCCTACGAGCAGTACTTC
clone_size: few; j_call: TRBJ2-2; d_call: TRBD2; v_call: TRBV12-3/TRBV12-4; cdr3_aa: CASSFGTSGPGELFF; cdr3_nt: TGTGCCAGCAGTTTTGGGACTAGCGGTCCCGGGGAGCTGTTTTTT
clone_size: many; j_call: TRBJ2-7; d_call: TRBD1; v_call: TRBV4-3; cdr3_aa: CASSQDVTGQREQYF; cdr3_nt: TGCGCCAGCAGCCAAGATGTGACGGGACAGAGGGAGCAGTACTTC
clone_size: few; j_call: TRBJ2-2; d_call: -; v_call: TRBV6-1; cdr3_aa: CASSEMRAGELFF; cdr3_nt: TGTGCCAGCAGTGAAATGAGGGCCGGGGAGCTGTTTTTT
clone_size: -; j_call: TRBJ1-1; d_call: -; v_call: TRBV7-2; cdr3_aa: CASSRGGHTEAFF; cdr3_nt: TGTGCCAGCAGCAGGGGGGGGCACACTGAAGCTTTCTTT
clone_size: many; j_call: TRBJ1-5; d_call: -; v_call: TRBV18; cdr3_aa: CASSPPGGGNQPQHF; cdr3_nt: TGTGCCAGCTCACCACCGGGGGGGGGCAATCAGCCCCAGCATTTT
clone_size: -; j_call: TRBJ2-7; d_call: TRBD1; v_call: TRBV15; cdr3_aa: CATSRVGTGDEQYF; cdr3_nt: TGTGCCACCAGCAGAGTCGGGACAGGGGACGAGCAGTACTTC
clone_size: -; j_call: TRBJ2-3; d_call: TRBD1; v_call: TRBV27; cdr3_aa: CASSYLTGADTQYF; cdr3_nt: TGTGCCAGCAGTTACCTGACAGGGGCAGATACGCAGTATTTT